These 18 T cell receptor beta chains came from one sample sequenced in a study of long-term antiretroviral therapy in people with HIV. Assay version v3.0 of immunoSEQ was used, and it was run at survey level. Measured with immunoSEQ multiplex PCR; TCRdb has only the in-frame clones, and not every one. The profile shows about 28,000 clones, approximately 83% of them singletons. This specimen was unsorted PBMCs, taken 0.8 years before starting antiretroviral therapy. These TCRs come from a man aged 18 to 29 with HIV.

The genes are TRBV11-2 and TRBJ2-7; D is ambiguous. Germline V gene lookup returns CDR1 SGHAT and CDR2 FQNNGV. Trimming shortened V by 4 bases and J by 2 bases, and 6 bases separated the two germline ends. CDR3 size: 12 residues. The CDR3 region is CASSYSPYEQYF. CDR3 in DNA: TGTGCCAGCAGCTACAGCCCCTACGAGCAGTACTTC.

The chain combines TRBV2 with TRBJ1-3; D remains unclear. Germline CDR1 SNHLY, CDR2 FYNNEI. V was shortened by 5 bases and J by 0 bases, with 11 bases between the two germline ends. The CDR3 contains 15 residues. The CDR3 DNA sequence: TGTGCCAGCAGTTACGACGTCCTCTCTGGAAACACCATATATTTT. Translated: CASSYDVLSGNTIYF.

The chain links TRBV27 to TRBJ2-7, with 16 bases matching TRBD2. Germline-derived CDR1 and CDR2 are MNHEY and SMNVEV (reference sequence). Trimming removed 6 bases from V and 0 bases from J; junction bases left unmatched: 14. CDR3 length: 20 amino acids. CDR3 sequence: CASSMTPGLAGGRSSYEQYF. DNA of the CDR3: TGTGCCAGCAGCATGACGCCGGGACTAGCGGGAGGGAGGAGCTCCTACGAGCAGTACTTC.

The chain couples TRBV7-2 to TRBJ2-7; D is ambiguous. This CDR3 contains 11 residues. The V gene's germline CDR1 is SGHTA and CDR2 FQGNSA. V lost 4 bases to trimming and J lost 3 bases, with 4 bases between them. The CDR3 bases are TGTGCCAGCAGCTCGTACTACGAGCAGTACTTC. It codes for CASSSYYEQYF. Looking up the rest from reference TRBV7-2 and TRBJ2-7 gives the full variable domain: GAGVSQSPSNKVTEKGKDVELRCDPISGHTALYWYRQSLGQGLEFLIYFQGNSAPDKSGLPSDRFSAERTGGSVSTLTIQRTQQEDSAVYLCASSSYYEQYFGPGTRLTVT.

V and J are TRBV6-1 and TRBJ2-3, with TRBD2 matching 10 bases. Germline loops: CDR1 MNHNS, CDR2 SASEGT. Trimming cost V 3 bases and J 2 bases; bases outside gene matches: 11. This CDR3 has 18 residues. CDR3 DNA: TGTGCCAGCAGTGACGCCTTGGCTAGCGGGGGACCCACAGATACGCAGTATTTT. Its protein is CASSDALASGGPTDTQYF.

The rearrangement links TRBV9 to TRBJ2-1, with 11 positions matching TRBD2. The CDR3 runs 15 residues. CDR1 SGDLS and CDR2 YYNGEE come from the germline V gene. The ends lost 4 bases at V and 9 bases at J; junction bases unmatched: 9. CDR3 loop: CASSLSGRVESEQFF. The DNA of the CDR3 is TGTGCCAGCAGCCTTAGCGGGAGGGTTGAAAGTGAGCAGTTCTTC.

The chain recombines TRBV6-5 with TRBJ2-2, with unresolved D. With 6 bases removed from V and 2 bases from J, the gap between germline ends came to 10 bases. This CDR3 is built from 14 residues. Germline V gene sequence: CDR1 MNHEY, CDR2 SVGAGI. CDR3 bases: TGTGCCAGCAGCATCGGGCTAAACACCGGGGAGCTGTTTTTT. This codes for CASSIGLNTGELFF.

This clone showed up just a few times. The chain employs TRBV19 and TRBJ1-2; unclear D gene. This CDR3 is 17 amino acids long. The ends were cut back, 11 bases at V and 0 bases at J, with 25 bases in the middle. Germline V gene data show CDR1 as LNHDA and CDR2 as SQIVND (reference sequence). The CDR3 DNA sequence: TGTGCCGGCTTCAAGAATTCCCTCCGGGGAGCTAACTATGGCTACACCTTC. Amino acids: CAGFKNSLRGANYGYTF.

The chain is built from TRBV7-2 and TRBJ2-3; D gene ambiguous. Trimming cost V 6 bases and J 2 bases, with 6 bases left between them. The germline V gene has CDR1 SGHTA and CDR2 FQGNSA. This CDR3 has 12 residues. CDR3 in amino acids: CASSRNTDTQYF. CDR3 coding DNA: TGTGCCAGCAGTCGGAACACAGATACGCAGTATTTT. The entire variable domain, with the rest obtained from reference TRBV7-2 and TRBJ2-3, is as follows: GAGVSQSPSNKVTEKGKDVELRCDPISGHTALYWYRQSLGQGLEFLIYFQGNSAPDKSGLPSDRFSAERTGGSVSTLTIQRTQQEDSAVYLCASSRNTDTQYFGPGTRLTVL.

The V call is TRBV19, the J call TRBJ1-1; no definite D call. The germline V and J ends were trimmed by 3 bases and 0 bases, with 8 bases remaining between them. This CDR3 comprises 14 residues. Germline V gene lookup returns CDR1 LNHDA and CDR2 SQIVND (reference sequence). The CDR3 protein is CASSIHPMNTEAFF. In DNA form, the CDR3 reads TGTGCCAGTAGTATTCACCCCATGAACACTGAAGCTTTCTTT.

The chain couples TRBV7-8 to TRBJ1-4; 7 nucleotides match TRBD1. Per the germline V gene, CDR1 is SGHVS and CDR2 is FQNEAQ. V lost 3 bases to trimming and J lost 5 bases; unmatched junction nucleotides: 3. The CDR3 sequence is 14 residues long. This CDR3 is CASSLDRLNEKLFF. As DNA, the CDR3 is TGTGCCAGCAGCTTGGACAGGTTAAATGAAAAACTGTTTTTT.

The chain joins TRBV11-3 to TRBJ2-1; weak D call: TRBD1 (6 bases). Germline values: CDR1 SGHNT, CDR2 YENEEA. This CDR3 is built from 14 residues. Trimming stripped 1 base from V and 7 bases from J, with 11 bases between. The CDR3 region is CASSLGGLKNEQFF. The CDR3 nucleotides are TGTGCCAGCAGCTTAGGGGGGCTGAAAAATGAGCAGTTCTTC.

V gene TRBV29-1 combines with J gene TRBJ1-1; D remains ambiguous. V was shortened by 4 bases and J by 7 bases, with 10 bases between the two germline ends. Germline V gives CDR1 SQVTM, CDR2 ANQGSEA. The CDR3 totals 11 residues. Here the CDR3 reads CSVVRLSEAFF. CDR3 nucleotides: TGCAGCGTTGTGAGGTTAAGTGAAGCTTTCTTT.

The table lists this clone with a few counts. The chain recombines TRBV6-1 with TRBJ2-2; tentatively, D is TRBD2 (6 bases). Looked up from germline, CDR1 is MNHNS and CDR2 is SASEGT. This CDR3 has 14 amino acids. V lost 11 bases, J lost 1 base, and 14 bases lay in between. As DNA, the CDR3 is TGTGCCGGTGGAGGGCGGGGGAACACCGGGGAGCTGTTTTTT. The encoded protein is CAGGGRGNTGELFF.

J is TRBJ1-2 and V is TRBV11-3, with 9 bases aligning to TRBD1. Per the germline V gene, CDR1 is SGHNT and CDR2 is YENEEA. The CDR3 loop spans 20 amino acids. After removal of 7 bases from V and 4 bases from J, the junction contained 25 bases not matched to a gene. The CDR3 DNA is TGTGCCAGCACTCCTTTAGGACGGACAGGGGCGGATTTTGAACGCTATGGCTACACCTTC. It encodes CASTPLGRTGADFERYGYTF. Looking up the rest from reference TRBV11-3 and TRBJ1-2 gives the full variable domain: EAGVVQSPRYKIIEKKQPVAFWCNPISGHNTLYWYLQNLGQGPELLIRYENEEAVDDSQLPKDRFSAERLKGVDSTLKIQPAELGDSAVYLCASTPLGRTGADFERYGYTFGSGTRLTVV.

In the case of this clone: A junction boundary mismatches the germline segment, possibly from a read error. This rearrangement joins TRBV19 to TRBJ2-7; unclear D gene. The CDR3 totals 11 residues. The germline CDR1 and CDR2 sequences are LNHDA and SQIVND (reference sequence). The CDR3 sequence: CASSPGPQWKF. The CDR3 region has the DNA TGTGCCAGTAGTCCGGGTCCCCAGTGGAAGTTC.

V and J are TRBV7-9 and TRBJ2-3; 7 bases agree with TRBD1. The CDR3 has 15 amino acids. Trimming at V came to 4 bases and at J to 2 bases, leaving 6 bases not matched to a gene. Germline assignment: CDR1 SEHNR and CDR2 FQNEAQ (reference sequence). The CDR3 DNA reads as TGTGCCAGCAGCTATGACGGGACAGACACAGATACGCAGTATTTT. Its protein product is CASSYDGTDTDTQYF. Full variable domain (outside the CDR3, taken from reference TRBV7-9 and TRBJ2-3): DTGVSQNPRHKITKRGQNVTFRCDPISEHNRLYWYRQTLGQGPEFLTYFQNEAQLEKSRLLSDRFSAERPKGSFSTLEIQRTEQGDSAMYLCASSYDGTDTDTQYFGPGTRLTVL.

This chain links TRBV27 with TRBJ2-1; 9 positions agree with TRBD2. CDR1 and CDR2 from the germline V gene are MNHEY and SMNVEV (reference sequence). V dropped 5 bases and J dropped 9; count of bases not matched to a gene: 17. There are 17 residues in the CDR3. DNA of the CDR3: TGTGCCAGCAGTACCCCCCCGCGGGGGGGCACAATTGGTGAGCAGTTCTTC. Translated: CASSTPPRGGTIGEQFF.